A single sample gave rise to the 9 T cell receptor beta chains below, sequenced in a study of identical twins. TCRdb ran MiXCR on the 5' RACE reads and lists one entry per CDR3 protein. This table holds 450,000 or so distinct CDR3 sequences, roughly a quarter found once. In addition, the sample was reused for a study of T cells expressing NK-cell markers.

The sample taken for sequencing was CD4+ T cells sorted from blood. The receptors here all came from a young woman in good health.

V usage is TRBV6-2 or TRBV6-3 and J usage is TRBJ2-1; 12 bases fit TRBD2. This CDR3 contains 20 residues. The germline gives CDR1 MNHEY, CDR2 SVGEGT. The V and J ends lost 4 bases and 8 bases, in that order; junction bases with no gene match: 21. The CDR3 loop is CASSSKHSRLLAGGRHEQFF. The CDR3 DNA sequence: TGTGCCAGCAGTTCAAAACATAGCCGCCTACTAGCGGGAGGAAGGCATGAGCAGTTCTTC.

The gene calls are TRBV5-1 and TRBJ2-1, with D possibly matching TRBD2 (6 bases). Trimming shortened V by 2 bases and J by 3 bases, and 12 bases separated the two germline ends. This CDR3 is built from 15 residues. The V gene's germline CDR1 is SGHRS and CDR2 YFSETQ. The DNA for the CDR3 is TGCGCCAGCAGCTTAACGGAGGGCCGCTACAATGAGCAGTTCTTC. Residues: CASSLTEGRYNEQFF.

This rearrangement joins TRBV7-9 to TRBJ1-4; no definite D call. The germline V and J ends were trimmed by 5 bases and 8 bases, with 9 bases remaining between them. The CDR3 runs 12 residues. CDR1 and CDR2 (germline): SEHNR, FQNEAQ (reference sequence). CDR3 DNA: TGTGCCAGCAGCACCCAAAAGGAAAAACTGTTTTTT. Amino acid sequence: CASSTQKEKLFF. The entire variable domain, with the rest obtained from reference TRBV7-9 and TRBJ1-4, is as follows: DTGVSQNPRHKITKRGQNVTFRCDPISEHNRLYWYRQTLGQGPEFLTYFQNEAQLEKSRLLSDRFSAERPKGSFSTLEIQRTEQGDSAMYLCASSTQKEKLFFGSGTQLSVL.

This clonotype has ten or more counts. V and J are TRBV5-1 and TRBJ1-1; the D gene is possibly TRBD1 (5 bases). The CDR3 is 14 amino acids. V was clipped by 2 bases and J by 1 base, with 9 bases between them. Per germline, CDR1 SGHRS and CDR2 YFSETQ. Here the CDR3 reads CASSFDGANTEAFF. Written as DNA, the CDR3 is TGCGCCAGCAGCTTTGATGGGGCGAACACTGAAGCTTTCTTT.

This clonotype came up a few times. This chain links TRBV29-1 with TRBJ2-1; 8 bases are shared with TRBD1. J was trimmed by 2 bases and V by 7 bases; bases with no gene match: 7. The CDR3 is 14 residues long. Germline V gene lookup returns CDR1 SQVTM and CDR2 ANQGSEA. CDR3 nucleotides: TGCAGCGGATACAGGGGGTTTACCTACAATGAGCAGTTCTTC. It translates to CSGYRGFTYNEQFF.

This clonotype was counted between two and nine times. This sequence joins TRBV3-1 and TRBJ1-5, with D perhaps TRBD1 (6 bases). Germline V gives CDR1 LGHDT, CDR2 YNNKEL (reference sequence). The CDR3 length is 13 residues. The germline V and J ends were trimmed by 6 bases and 9 bases, with 15 bases remaining between them. The CDR3 loop is CASSRSTGRPQHF. The CDR3 coding sequence is TGTGCCAGCAGTCGGAGCACAGGGCGGCCCCAGCATTTT.

CDR3 region: CASSYDAAANYGYTF. CDR3 coding DNA: TGTGCCAGCAGTTACGACGCAGCAGCTAACTATGGCTACACCTTC. The V gene is TRBV6-5, the J gene TRBJ1-2, with D hard to call. Trimming took off 2 bases at V and 0 bases at J, with 10 bases between the two ends. CDR1 and CDR2 from the germline V gene are MNHEY and SVGAGI. The CDR3 sequence is 15 residues long.

The sample holds one count of this clonotype. The rearrangement uses TRBV7-9 and TRBJ1-3, with a weak D call TRBD1 (6 bases). The germline V gene encodes CDR1 SEHNR and CDR2 FQNEAQ (reference sequence). V gave up 5 bases and J gave up 9 bases, with 11 bases separating them. The CDR3 length is 12 residues. CDR3 loop: CASSPQGPTIYF. CDR3 DNA sequence: TGTGCCAGCAGCCCTCAGGGGCCCACCATATATTTT.

The J gene is TRBJ1-2, the V gene TRBV18; D gene ambiguous. Germline V lookup: CDR1 KGHSH, CDR2 LQKENI. Trimming cost V 1 base and J 1 base, with 10 bases left between them. The CDR3 is 15 residues long. The CDR3, as DNA: TGTGCCAGCTCACCACGGATGGATTATAACTATGGCTACACCTTC. Protein sequence: CASSPRMDYNYGYTF.